The 22 T cell receptor beta chains below come from one sample, sequenced in a study of cytomegalovirus exposure and HLA in healthy donors. PCR amplification relied on 60 Vbeta primers (plus 13 Jbeta primers). This table comes from immunoSEQ multiplex PCR, and its TCRdb copy is limited to in-frame clones, with some not included. The table lists some 120,000 clones, over 60% of them singletons. Sequencing used PBMCs. The source is a human donor in good health.

This chain connects TRBV5-1 to TRBJ2-5; a weak D match, TRBD2 (7 bases). This CDR3 region has 15 residues. Germline V gives CDR1 SGHRS, CDR2 YFSETQ. The V and J ends lost 0 bases and 4 bases respectively, with 13 bases between them. The CDR3 here is CASSLEGGGRETQYF. The CDR3, as DNA: TGCGCCAGCAGCTTGGAGGGGGGGGGCCGAGAGACCCAGTACTTC.

The chain combines TRBV18 with TRBJ1-3, with D possibly TRBD1 on 5 matching bases. Deletions cut 5 bases from V and 5 bases from J, with 13 bases between. The CDR3 length is 14 residues. The V gene's germline CDR1 is KGHSH and CDR2 LQKENI. The CDR3 loop reads CASSVTELRNTIYF. As DNA, the CDR3 is TGTGCCAGCTCAGTGACAGAACTTCGAAACACCATATATTTT. The full variable domain, in which reference TRBV18 and TRBJ1-3 provide the parts outside the CDR3, is NAGVMQNPRHLVRRRGQEARLRCSPMKGHSHVYWYRQLPEEGLKFMVYLQKENIIDESGMPKERFSAEFPKEGPSILRIQQVVRGDSAAYFCASSVTELRNTIYFGEGSWLTVV.

The V call is TRBV19, the J call TRBJ1-5, with 9 bases aligning to TRBD1. Trimming at V came to 5 bases and at J to 5 bases, leaving 19 bases not matched to a gene. The CDR3 extends over 19 amino acids. The germline gives CDR1 LNHDA, CDR2 SQIVND (reference sequence). The CDR3 is CASSPGTGLRALVDQPQHF. DNA of the CDR3: TGTGCCAGTAGTCCCGGGACAGGGTTAAGGGCCTTGGTGGATCAGCCCCAGCATTTT.

This clone was counted a few times. The chain carries TRBV19 and TRBJ1-5; 7 bases map to TRBD1. The trim removed 1 base at V and 6 bases at J, leaving 0 bases unmatched. Germline lookup yields CDR1 LNHDA and CDR2 SQIVND (reference sequence). This CDR3 has 13 residues. The CDR3 nucleotides read TGTGCCAGTAGTATAGGGGACAGTCAGCCCCAGCATTTT. Its translation is CASSIGDSQPQHF.

CDR3 protein: CASSLGSGQETQYF. In nucleotides, the CDR3 is TGCGCCAGCAGCTTGGGCAGCGGTCAAGAGACCCAGTACTTC. The J gene is TRBJ2-5, the V gene TRBV5-1; weak D call: TRBD2 (5 bases). V gave up 0 bases and J gave up 2 bases, with 8 bases separating them. The CDR3 is 14 amino acids. Germline V gene lookup returns CDR1 SGHRS and CDR2 YFSETQ.

Comment on this clone: The junction departs from the called germline gene at one end, perhaps through a read error. This chain joins TRBV7-7 and TRBJ2-5; the match to TRBD1 covers 9 bases. There are 14 residues in the CDR3. Looked up from germline, CDR1 is SSHAT and CDR2 is FNYEAQ (reference sequence). The CDR3 bases are TGTGCTAGCAGCCCCGGGACAGGGCAAGAGACCCAGTACTTC. It encodes CASSPGTGQETQYF.

The chain is built from TRBV28 and TRBJ2-5; TRBD1 aligns across 10 bases. TRBJ2-7 explains the end of the DNA better; the J call may be wrong. The V gene's germline CDR1 is MDHEN and CDR2 SYDVKM. The CDR3 is 14 residues long. This chain's CDR3 is CASSQGTGAYEQYF. Written as DNA, the CDR3 is TGTGCCAGCAGTCAAGGGACAGGGGCGTACGAGCAGTACTTC.

V usage is TRBV5-1 and J usage is TRBJ1-1; perhaps TRBD1 as D (6 bases). CDR3 length: 15 amino acids. The V end lost 6 bases, the J end lost 1 base, and 16 bases lay between the germline ends. Looked up from germline, CDR1 is SGHRS and CDR2 is YFSETQ. The CDR3 nucleotides read TGCGCCAGCACCCGATGGACAGAGACGAACACTGAAGCTTTCTTT. Residues: CASTRWTETNTEAFF.

In its sample, this clone was seen once. CDR3: CASSVQPNTGELFF. The CDR3 nucleotides read TGTGCCAGCAGTGTACAGCCGAACACCGGGGAGCTGTTTTTT. V and J are TRBV6-4 and TRBJ2-2; D uncertain. Germline V gene data show CDR1 as MRHNA and CDR2 as SNTAGT. The CDR3 extends over 14 amino acids. V lost 4 bases and J lost 0, with 6 bases in between.

This sequence joins TRBV5-6 and TRBJ1-5; perhaps TRBD1 as D (5 bases). Trimming removed 1 base from V and 4 bases from J, with 12 bases in between. The CDR3 sequence is 15 residues long. Germline-derived CDR1 and CDR2 are SGHDT and YYEEEE. CDR3 region: CASSLKPGLNQPQHF. CDR3 DNA: TGTGCCAGCAGCTTGAAGCCAGGGTTAAATCAGCCCCAGCATTTT.

The genes are TRBV7-9 and TRBJ2-3; unclear D gene. This CDR3 spans 16 amino acids. Germline V gene lookup returns CDR1 SEHNR and CDR2 FQNEAQ (reference sequence). V was cut by 0 bases and J by 2 bases, with 12 bases left in between. The CDR3 DNA reads as TGTGCCAGCAGCTTAGCGCGCTTGCCATCCACAGATACGCAGTATTTT. Translated: CASSLARLPSTDTQYF.

The V and J genes are TRBV29-1 and TRBJ2-3; D is perhaps TRBD1 (6 bases). Germline values: CDR1 SQVTM, CDR2 ANQGSEA. Trimming cost V 3 bases and J 0 bases, with 10 bases left between them. This CDR3 is built from 14 residues. CDR3: CSVEKTGSTDTQYF. The DNA for the CDR3 is TGCAGCGTTGAGAAGACAGGTAGCACAGATACGCAGTATTTT.

V is TRBV7-9 and J is TRBJ1-1; unclear D gene. Deletions cut 7 bases from V and 8 bases from J, with 14 bases between. The germline V gene has CDR1 SEHNR and CDR2 FQNEAQ (reference sequence). The CDR3 loop spans 12 amino acids. The CDR3 nucleotides read TGTGCCAGCACCCTAAACCGTCGGGAAGCTTTCTTT. Protein sequence: CASTLNRREAFF.

The chain uses TRBV21-1 and TRBJ2-2; the DNA was not used to check the table's D call, TRBD2. TRBV21-1 corresponds to a pseudogene. The CDR3 consists of 19 residues. The CDR3 DNA reads TGTGCCAGCAGCAAAGTGCCGACTAGCGGGGGGTCGTACACCGGGGAGCTGTTTTTT. Its translation: CASSKVPTSGGSYTGELFF.

Only one count was recorded for this clone. The chain joins TRBV7-3 to TRBJ1-2, with TRBD1 matching 7 bases. The length of the CDR3 is 15 residues. J was trimmed by 3 bases and V by 0 bases; bases with no gene match: 4. Per germline, CDR1 SGHTA and CDR2 FQGTGA. The CDR3 nucleotides are TGTGCCAGCAGCTTAACGGCGACAGGGTACTATGGCTACACCTTC. Protein: CASSLTATGYYGYTF.

This chain uses TRBV9 with TRBJ2-3, with D maybe TRBD2 (6 bases). Trimming cost V 4 bases and J 2 bases, with 20 bases left between them. There are 17 residues in the CDR3. Germline CDR1 is SGDLS and CDR2 is YYNGEE. CDR3 amino acids: CASSYTSGLTSTDTQYF. The CDR3 DNA follows: TGTGCCAGCAGCTATACCTCGGGACTGACCTCCACAGATACGCAGTATTTT.

The chain combines TRBV7-6 with TRBJ2-2; 8 nucleotides line up with TRBD2. Germline V lookup: CDR1 SGHVS, CDR2 FNYEAQ. V shed 3 bases, J shed 4 bases, and the junction held 25 bases outside the gene matches. This CDR3 region has 22 residues. The CDR3 DNA reads TGTGCCAGCAGCTTCGACCTTGACGAAAGCGGGGGATATACAAAGGGCACCGGGGAGCTGTTTTTT. This codes for CASSFDLDESGGYTKGTGELFF.

The chain is built from TRBV9 and TRBJ1-4; 12 nucleotides match TRBD1. CDR1 is SGDLS, CDR2 YYNGEE, per germline. The V segment lost 3 bases and the J segment 8 bases; nucleotides outside the gene matches: 11. CDR3 length: 17 amino acids. The CDR3 nucleotides are TGTGCCAGCAGCGCCGGGACAGGGGGCGCGGTAGGGGAAAAACTGTTTTTT. Translated: CASSAGTGGAVGEKLFF.

The chain is built from TRBV7-2 and TRBJ1-2; D uncertain. Trimming took off 4 bases at V and 5 bases at J, with 14 bases between the two ends. Germline CDR1 is SGHTA and CDR2 is FQGNSA. The CDR3 has 14 residues. The CDR3 sequence is CASSSPWTLYGYTF. As DNA, the CDR3 is TGTGCCAGCAGCTCACCATGGACTCTTTATGGCTACACCTTC.

This clone was seen a few times. V is TRBV6-1 and J is TRBJ2-5; D is undetermined. Trimming pared 7 bases from V and 5 bases from J, leaving 11 bases between. The germline V gene encodes CDR1 MNHNS and CDR2 SASEGT. The CDR3 is made up of 12 amino acids. In nucleotides, the CDR3 is TGTGCCAGCAATCACCCGCGGGAGACCCAGTACTTC. It yields the protein CASNHPRETQYF.

The rearrangement joins TRBV7-2 to TRBJ1-5; 11 nucleotides align to TRBD1. The CDR3 has 15 residues. V dropped 5 bases and J dropped 5; count of bases not matched to a gene: 5. CDR1 is SGHTA and CDR2 is FQGNSA in the germline V gene. This chain's CDR3 is CASSGRTGGDQPQHF. The CDR3 DNA follows: TGTGCCAGCAGCGGACGGACAGGGGGCGATCAGCCCCAGCATTTT.

V and J are TRBV6-1 and TRBJ1-1; perhaps TRBD1 as D (5 bases). Germline CDR1 MNHNS, CDR2 SASEGT. The CDR3 is 13 amino acids. Trimming left V 7 bases short and J 2 bases short, with 11 bases between. This CDR3 reads CASTKDSNTEAFF. The CDR3 bases are TGTGCCAGCACCAAAGACAGTAACACTGAAGCTTTCTTT.